This TCR beta chain originates from a study of blood T cells in healthy people across ages. This CDR3 is 13 amino acids long. Germline V gene lookup returns CDR1 SNHLY and CDR2 FYNNEI. A minimum of 6 micrograms of total RNA was extracted per sample. Study conclusions and caveats: More naive CD4+ cells and higher diversity were found in long-lived than in aged donors. When one million T cells were used, diversity estimates were thought to be underestimates.

Next came a second PCR, run for about 7 to 12 cycles, which used a sample-barcoded 5' primer along with a J-beta primer mix. In TCRdb, the 5' RACE reads were re-called with MiXCR into one record per CDR3 protein. The repertoire holds about 730,000 distinct CDR3 sequences, with around 40% as singletons. As to this clonotype: Its antigen remains unidentified. Germline and junction disagree at one end, which may indicate a read error.

The source material was blood. V gene TRBV2 combines with J gene TRBJ1-1; D gene unclear. The origin of this receptor is a woman aged 55-70 years in good health. CDR3 DNA sequence: TGTGCCAGCAGTAAAGCGCTTACGGCTGAAGCTTTCTTT. Protein product: CASSKALTAEAFF.